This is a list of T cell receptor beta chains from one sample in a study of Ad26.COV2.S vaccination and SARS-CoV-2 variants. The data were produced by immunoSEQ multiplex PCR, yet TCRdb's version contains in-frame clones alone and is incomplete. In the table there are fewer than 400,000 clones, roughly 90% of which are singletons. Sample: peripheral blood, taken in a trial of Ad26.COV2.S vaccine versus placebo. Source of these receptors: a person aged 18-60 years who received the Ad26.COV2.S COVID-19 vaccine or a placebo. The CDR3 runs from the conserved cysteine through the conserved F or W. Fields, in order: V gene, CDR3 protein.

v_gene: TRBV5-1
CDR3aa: CASSLFLQESYGYTF

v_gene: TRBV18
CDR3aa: CASSPHRGLGTEAFF

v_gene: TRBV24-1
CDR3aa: CATSDPTGGNEQFF

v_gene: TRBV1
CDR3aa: CTSSQVLQKPEKLFF

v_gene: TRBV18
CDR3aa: CASSPDRGGGLYEQYF

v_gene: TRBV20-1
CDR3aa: CSAGWETQYF

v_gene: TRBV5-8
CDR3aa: CASSLGTTNEKLFF

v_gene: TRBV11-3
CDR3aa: CASSLVSRGTGELFF

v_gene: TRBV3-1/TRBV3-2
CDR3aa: CASSQAGQGKAFF

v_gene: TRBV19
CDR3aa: CASSFLRTVSYGYTF

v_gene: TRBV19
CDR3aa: CASSIGVGMSRTDTQYF

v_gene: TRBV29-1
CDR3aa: CSVPTSGLGDYNEQFF

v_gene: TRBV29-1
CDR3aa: CSVPLGQLFQETQYF

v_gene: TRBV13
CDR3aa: CASSAIQGKTEAFF

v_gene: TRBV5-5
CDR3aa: CASSSVEPEAFF

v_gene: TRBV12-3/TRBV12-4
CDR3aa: CASSSYSNQPQHF

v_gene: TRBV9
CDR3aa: CASSVVSGGGEAFF

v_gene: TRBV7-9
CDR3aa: CASSLTWTGGNQPQHF

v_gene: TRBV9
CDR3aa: CASSAITGTGNTGELFF

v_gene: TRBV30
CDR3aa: CAWSLLGTGEAFF

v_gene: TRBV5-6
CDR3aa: CASSPLSVTEAFF

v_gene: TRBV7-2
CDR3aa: CASTLRLATGGTGNTEAFF

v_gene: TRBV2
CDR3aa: CASSEGRGTKQYF

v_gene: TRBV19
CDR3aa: CASSIEKGSGNQPQHF

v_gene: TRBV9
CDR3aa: CASSVADSMGLGEQYF

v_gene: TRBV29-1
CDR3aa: CSVREVGTEAFF

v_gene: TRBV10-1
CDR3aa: CASSDLDRSYEQFF

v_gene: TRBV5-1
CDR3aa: CASSLVAGGDSIEAFF

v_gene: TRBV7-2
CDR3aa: CASRPPVRGSYGYTF

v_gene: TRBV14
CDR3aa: CASSQVDRANDEQFF

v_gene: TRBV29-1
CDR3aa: CSVERRANTEAFF

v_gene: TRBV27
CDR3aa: CASKVYNEQFF